The 32 T cell receptor beta chains given below trace back to one sample, sequenced in a study of CD8 T cells in Susac syndrome. Random hexamers were used to reverse transcribe the RNA input (about 0.5 to 1 ug). TCRdb independently ran MiXCR on the immunoSEQ multiplex PCR reads; one entry per CDR3 protein. The sample has about 400,000 distinct CDR3 sequences, approximately 89% seen once; the top ten hold about 0.12%. The sample comprised CD8+ T cells from PBMCs. Receptor source: a human donor with multiple sclerosis.

The genes are TRBV7-2 and TRBJ2-3; a possible D gene is TRBD2 (5 bases). V shed 5 bases and J shed 3 bases, with 15 bases lying between them. Germline lookup yields CDR1 SGHTA and CDR2 FQGNSA. This CDR3 has 15 amino acids. The CDR3 DNA is TGTGCCAGCAGCCAGGCGATTGGACTTACAGATACGCAGTATTTT. Protein sequence: CASSQAIGLTDTQYF.

V and J are TRBV7-9 and TRBJ2-1; TRBD2 matches at 14 bases. From germline, CDR1 is SEHNR and CDR2 FQNEAQ (reference sequence). Trimming took 7 bases from V and 8 from J; bases not matched to a gene: 4. This CDR3 is built from 14 residues. The CDR3 loop is CASKGTSGSYEQFF. Here the CDR3 DNA reads TGTGCCAGCAAGGGGACTAGCGGGAGTTATGAGCAGTTCTTC.

This chain joins TRBV4-2 and TRBJ2-5, with TRBD2 matching 10 bases. The ends lost 1 base at V and 5 bases at J; junction bases unmatched: 4. There are 15 residues in the CDR3. Germline V CDR1 and CDR2: LGHNA, YNFKEQ. The CDR3 DNA sequence: TGTGCCAGCAGCCAAGCTAGCGGGGGTCGGGAGACCCAGTACTTC. Encoded protein: CASSQASGGRETQYF.

About this clonotype itself: The conserved phenylalanine or tryptophan is not found at the CDR3 terminus, so this likely reflects a read error. The chain has TRBV5-5 and TRBJ1-6; TRBD1 matches 9 bases. Germline loops: CDR1 SGHKS, CDR2 YYEKEE (reference sequence). V was clipped by 1 base and J by 7 bases; unmatched bases: 6. The CDR3 is 16 residues long. Written as DNA, the CDR3 is TGTGCCAGCAGCTTGCCCGGGACAGGGTTCAATTCACCCCTCCACCTT. This codes for CASSLPGTGFNSPLHL.

Here the CDR3 DNA reads TGTGCCAGCAGTTCCCTAGATTGGCGGGGGGCCGCCACCGGGGAGCTGTTTTTT. It specifies CASSSLDWRGAATGELFF. V gene TRBV6-5 combines with J gene TRBJ2-2, with 8 nucleotides matching TRBD2. Germline lookup yields CDR1 MNHEY and CDR2 SVGAGI. J gave up 4 bases and V 4 bases, and 14 bases lay outside the gene matches. The CDR3 sequence is 18 residues long.

This sequence joins TRBV27 and TRBJ2-2, with 8 bases matching TRBD2. Germline lookup yields CDR1 MNHEY and CDR2 SMNVEV (reference sequence). The CDR3 spans 15 residues. Trimming took 4 bases from V and 5 from J; bases not matched to a gene: 6. The CDR3 DNA sequence: TGTGCCAGCAGTTCACTAGCGGTCCTAACCGGGGAGCTGTTTTTT. It yields the protein CASSSLAVLTGELFF.

This clonotype was seen just once. The V and J genes are TRBV2 and TRBJ1-1, with a possible D match to TRBD1 (6 bases). The CDR3 loop spans 16 amino acids. Germline-derived CDR1 and CDR2 are SNHLY and FYNNEI. The V and J ends lost 11 bases and 0 bases respectively, with 22 bases between them. CDR3 DNA sequence: TGTGCCCCCAACCTCATAGGTCAGGGGATGAACACTGAAGCTTTCTTT. Its translation is CAPNLIGQGMNTEAFF.

The V and J genes are TRBV7-9 and TRBJ2-7, with TRBD2 identical over 7 bases. This CDR3 has 14 amino acids. After removal of 7 bases from V and 3 bases from J, the junction contained 9 bases not matched to a gene. Germline CDR1 is SEHNR and CDR2 is FQNEAQ (reference sequence). The CDR3 sequence is CASTLGGKGYEQYF. The CDR3, as DNA: TGTGCCAGCACCCTGGGAGGGAAAGGCTACGAGCAGTACTTC. The whole variable domain, remainder taken from reference TRBV7-9 and TRBJ2-7, is DTGVSQNPRHKITKRGQNVTFRCDPISEHNRLYWYRQTLGQGPEFLTYFQNEAQLEKSRLLSDRFSAERPKGSFSTLEIQRTEQGDSAMYLCASTLGGKGYEQYFGPGTRLTVT.

The CDR3 reads CASSPSVAGELFF. CDR3 nucleotides: TGTGCCAGCAGCCCTTCGGTAGCCGGGGAGCTGTTTTTT. The rearrangement uses TRBV27 and TRBJ2-2, with D hard to call. The CDR3 runs to 13 residues. The germline V gene encodes CDR1 MNHEY and CDR2 SMNVEV (reference sequence). Trimming pared 6 bases from V and 6 bases from J, leaving 11 bases between.

The chain employs TRBV20-1 and TRBJ2-3; 8 bases fit TRBD1. This CDR3 spans 13 amino acids. The V segment lost 3 bases and the J segment 8 bases; nucleotides outside the gene matches: 7. Germline V gene data show CDR1 as DFQATT and CDR2 as SNEGSKA (reference sequence). The CDR3 DNA is TGCAGTGCTAGGGGCAGGGGGCATGGTACGCAGTATTTT. Translated, it gives CSARGRGHGTQYF.

The chain has TRBV4-1 and TRBJ2-3, with D maybe TRBD2 (6 bases). CDR3 length: 17 amino acids. V lost 0 bases and J 5 bases, leaving 18 bases between the germline ends. Germline loops: CDR1 MGHRA, CDR2 YSYEKL. CDR3 sequence (DNA): TGCGCCAGCAGCCAAGAGGGGGGAATAGGGTTGAAAGATACGCAGTATTTT. Amino acids: CASSQEGGIGLKDTQYF.

The CDR3 region is CASSIGHLGDEQYF. DNA of the CDR3: TGTGCCAGTAGTATCGGCCACTTGGGGGACGAGCAGTACTTC. The chain combines TRBV19 with TRBJ2-7; either TRBD1 or TRBD2 may fit D (5 bases each). The CDR3 length is 14 residues. CDR1 LNHDA and CDR2 SQIVND come from the germline V gene (reference sequence). Trimming removed 3 bases from V and 5 bases from J, with 14 bases in between.

The J gene is TRBJ2-1, the V gene TRBV30; 11 bases match TRBD2. V gave up 0 bases and J gave up 0 bases; unmatched junction bases: 7. The CDR3 is 18 amino acids. Looked up from germline, CDR1 is GTSNPN and CDR2 is SVGIG (reference sequence). CDR3 sequence (DNA): TGTGCCTGGAGTGTACAGTCGGGACTAGCGGCCTCCTACAATGAGCAGTTCTTC. Protein sequence: CAWSVQSGLAASYNEQFF.

This clonotype was seen only a few times. This chain links TRBV4-1 with TRBJ2-7; the match to TRBD1 covers 7 bases. With V trimmed by 4 bases and J by 4 bases, 10 bases remained unmatched. The CDR3 has 15 residues. Germline values: CDR1 MGHRA, CDR2 YSYEKL. The CDR3 region has the DNA TGCGCCAGCAGCCGGGTGGACAGGAGCCCTTACGAGCAGTACTTC. The encoded protein is CASSRVDRSPYEQYF.

The V gene is TRBV2, the J gene TRBJ2-3; 8 nucleotides agree with TRBD1. Germline V gives CDR1 SNHLY, CDR2 FYNNEI. The CDR3 length is 15 residues. The V segment lost 10 bases and the J segment 4 bases; nucleotides outside the gene matches: 13. CDR3 coding DNA: TGTGCCACGCCAAAGACAGGGGATCACGCAGATACGCAGTATTTT. It translates to CATPKTGDHADTQYF.

This clonotype has a handful of counts. The chain is built from TRBV29-1 and TRBJ2-1; D gene unclear. Trimming removed 1 base at V and 2 bases at J, with 12 bases between. Germline CDR1 and CDR2: SQVTM and ANQGSEA. The CDR3 extends over 15 amino acids. DNA for the CDR3: TGCAGCGTTGAAGGCCAGATTCTCGCCTACAATGAGCAGTTCTTC. This codes for CSVEGQILAYNEQFF.

This rearrangement joins TRBV20-1 to TRBJ2-7; D is uncertain. With 3 bases removed from V and 1 base from J, the gap between germline ends came to 10 bases. The CDR3 sequence is 13 residues long. CDR1 and CDR2 (germline): DFQATT, SNEGSKA (reference sequence). CDR3 bases: TGCAGTGCTAGTTCGGCGGAATCCTACGAGCAGTACTTC. It codes for CSASSAESYEQYF.

This chain uses TRBV4-1 with TRBJ1-2; 7 positions agree with TRBD1. V gave up 2 bases and J gave up 1 base; unmatched junction bases: 4. Germline CDR1 MGHRA, CDR2 YSYEKL. The CDR3 has 15 amino acids. The CDR3 DNA reads TGCGCCAGCAGCCAACGGTCAGGGGGTAACTATGGCTACACCTTC. Protein product: CASSQRSGGNYGYTF.

The chain carries TRBV18 and TRBJ1-1; tentative D call: TRBD1 (5 bases). V was pared by 2 bases and J by 6 bases, with 13 bases between. Germline V gene data show CDR1 as KGHSH and CDR2 as LQKENI. The CDR3 extends over 14 amino acids. CDR3 sequence (DNA): TGTGCCAGCTCACCAATCCAGGGTGTCGCTGAAGCTTTCTTT. This codes for CASSPIQGVAEAFF.

In DNA, the CDR3 is TGTGCCAGCTCACCACGGCCGGGGGCGGTTAATTCACCCCTCCACTTT. The encoded protein is CASSPRPGAVNSPLHF. The chain recombines TRBV18 with TRBJ1-6; possible D gene TRBD1, 6 bases. The V gene lost 1 base and the J gene lost 6 bases, with 13 bases spanning the gap. The CDR3 extends over 16 amino acids. The V gene's germline CDR1 is KGHSH and CDR2 LQKENI.

This clonotype was seen once. The DNA for the CDR3 is TGTGCCAGCAGCGAGGCGCAGGGGCTTTTAGGGTACGAGCAGTACTTC. Amino acid sequence: CASSEAQGLLGYEQYF. V gene TRBV9 combines with J gene TRBJ2-7, with D perhaps TRBD1 (6 bases). Germline CDR1 is SGDLS and CDR2 is YYNGEE. There are 16 residues in the CDR3. V lost 3 bases to trimming and J lost 4 bases, with 20 bases between them. Filled out from reference TRBV9 and TRBJ2-7, the complete variable domain reads DSGVTQTPKHLITATGQRVTLRCSPRSGDLSVYWYQQSLDQGLQFLIQYYNGEERAKGNILERFSAQQFPDLHSELNLSSLELGDSALYFCASSEAQGLLGYEQYFGPGTRLTVT.

This sequence joins TRBV5-1 and TRBJ1-1, with D tentatively TRBD1 (5 bases). CDR3 length equals 13 residues. The germline V gene has CDR1 SGHRS and CDR2 YFSETQ. Trimming took 0 bases from V and 7 from J, leaving 10 bases between them. As DNA, the CDR3 is TGCGCCAGCAGCTTGGCCGGGACCTTTGAAGCTTTCTTT. Protein sequence: CASSLAGTFEAFF.

This sequence joins TRBV12-3 or TRBV12-4 and TRBJ2-2, with D unclear. The ends were cut back, 4 bases at V and 2 bases at J, with 14 bases in the middle. The CDR3 contains 16 residues. CDR3 DNA: TGTGCCAGCAGTTGGCGGCTTGATTTAAACACCGGGGAGCTGTTTTTT. Its protein is CASSWRLDLNTGELFF.

V and J are TRBV7-9 and TRBJ2-6; D not resolved. The germline gives CDR1 SEHNR, CDR2 FQNEAQ (reference sequence). The CDR3 runs to 14 residues. Trimming removed 6 bases from V and 0 bases from J, with 6 bases in between. CDR3 region: CASSQDSGANVLTF. CDR3 coding DNA: TGTGCCAGCAGTCAGGACTCTGGGGCCAACGTCCTGACTTTC.

The chain couples TRBV27 to TRBJ2-1; D may be TRBD1 (6 bases). This CDR3 is built from 17 residues. V was clipped by 3 bases and J by 8 bases, with 23 bases between them. In germline, CDR1 is MNHEY, CDR2 SMNVEV (reference sequence). The CDR3 nucleotides read TGTGCCAGCAGTTTGGGGGTAGACCTAACGAAGGGGGATGAGCAGTTCTTC. Protein sequence: CASSLGVDLTKGDEQFF.

The genes are TRBV28 and TRBJ1-1; weak D call: TRBD1 (5 bases). Germline V gives CDR1 MDHEN, CDR2 SYDVKM. The length of the CDR3 is 11 residues. The V end lost 5 bases, the J end lost 14 bases, and 15 bases lay between the germline ends. The CDR3 nucleotides read TGTGCCAGCAGTGCCGGGACCCCGAGCTTCTTT. It codes for CASSAGTPSFF. Together with reference TRBV28 and TRBJ1-1, the CDR3 gives the full variable domain: DVKVTQSSRYLVKRTGEKVFLECVQDMDHENMFWYRQDPGLGLRLIYFSYDVKMKEKGDIPEGYSVSREKKERFSLILESASTNQTSMYLCASSAGTPSFFGQGTRLTVV.

J is TRBJ2-3 and V is TRBV10-3; TRBD1 matches at 9 bases. This CDR3 spans 17 amino acids. J lost 2 bases, V lost 4 bases, and 10 bases had no gene match. Germline-derived CDR1 and CDR2 are ENHRY and SYGVKD. In DNA form, the CDR3 reads TGTGCCATCAGTGGGTCCCGGGACAGGGAACCCACAGATACGCAGTATTTT. Its translation: CAISGSRDREPTDTQYF.

The V gene is TRBV27, the J gene TRBJ2-7; D is undetermined. The CDR3 loop spans 13 amino acids. The germline V and J ends were trimmed by 9 bases and 7 bases, with 19 bases remaining between them. Germline lookup yields CDR1 MNHEY and CDR2 SMNVEV (reference sequence). CDR3 in amino acids: CASFDPYLREQYF. The CDR3 DNA reads TGTGCCAGTTTCGACCCATACCTACGGGAGCAGTACTTC.

V and J are TRBV14 and TRBJ1-1, with D unresolved. There are 15 residues in the CDR3. Germline loops: CDR1 SGHDN, CDR2 FVKESK. V gave up 1 base and J gave up 1 base, with 10 bases separating them. CDR3 DNA sequence: TGTGCCAGCAGCCAAGGTATATCCGCGAACACTGAAGCTTTCTTT. Protein: CASSQGISANTEAFF.

V is TRBV6-1 and J is TRBJ2-3; 10 nucleotides agree with TRBD2. Germline lookup yields CDR1 MNHNS and CDR2 SASEGT. This CDR3 has 16 amino acids. Trimming cost V 6 bases and J 4 bases; bases outside gene matches: 10. CDR3 DNA sequence: TGTGCCAGCAGACGAATAGCGGGGGGCCACGCAGATACGCAGTATTTT. Its translation is CASRRIAGGHADTQYF.

The genes are TRBV24-1 and TRBJ2-1, with TRBD2 matching over 7 bases. The germline V gene encodes CDR1 KGHDR and CDR2 SFDVKD. V dropped 7 bases and J dropped 6; count of bases not matched to a gene: 5. CDR3 length: 13 residues. For the CDR3, the DNA is TGTGCCACCAGCGATCCGGGGGGCAATGAGCAGTTCTTC. This sequence encodes CATSDPGGNEQFF.

The chain uses TRBV7-9 and TRBJ2-7; 9 nucleotides agree with TRBD1. CDR3 length: 16 amino acids. The J segment lost 4 bases and the V segment lost 4 bases, leaving 11 bases of the junction unmatched. Germline V CDR1 and CDR2: SEHNR, FQNEAQ (reference sequence). The CDR3 DNA reads as TGTGCCAGCAGCTCAAGTCAACCGGGACAGGGATACGAGCAGTACTTC. Its protein product is CASSSSQPGQGYEQYF.